This T cell receptor beta chain stems from a study of cytomegalovirus exposure and HLA in healthy donors. Study as a whole: Membership in the Caucasian-associated ancestry cluster was found for about four fifths of about 430 genotyped donors. Overall study findings and caveats: The investigators catalogued 150 to 200 TCR beta chains as cytomegalovirus-associated. TCR beta V- and J-gene trimming, according to a later analysis, was linked to a missense DCLRE1C variant.

The V and J ends lost 3 bases and 8 bases, in that order; junction bases with no gene match: 3. Germline CDR1 is MDHEN and CDR2 is SYDVKM. This CDR3 spans 14 amino acids. The study ran its PCR with 60 Vbeta and 13 Jbeta primers. The protocol was immunoSEQ multiplex PCR, while the TCRdb copy is restricted to in-frame clones and leaves out a portion. Of fewer than 100,000 clones listed, 7.6% were seen once; the top ten hold 2.3%. A note on this clone: Its antigen is not known.

It was healthy bone marrow donors who served as donors. This sequence joins TRBV28 and TRBJ1-4; 10 positions agree with TRBD1. The sequenced material came from PBMCs. The sequence came from a man between 50 and 59 years old in good health and CMV-seronegative. The CDR3 DNA sequence: TGTGCCAGCAGTTTTGACAGGGGGCGCGAAAAACTGTTTTTT. Translated: CASSFDRGREKLFF.